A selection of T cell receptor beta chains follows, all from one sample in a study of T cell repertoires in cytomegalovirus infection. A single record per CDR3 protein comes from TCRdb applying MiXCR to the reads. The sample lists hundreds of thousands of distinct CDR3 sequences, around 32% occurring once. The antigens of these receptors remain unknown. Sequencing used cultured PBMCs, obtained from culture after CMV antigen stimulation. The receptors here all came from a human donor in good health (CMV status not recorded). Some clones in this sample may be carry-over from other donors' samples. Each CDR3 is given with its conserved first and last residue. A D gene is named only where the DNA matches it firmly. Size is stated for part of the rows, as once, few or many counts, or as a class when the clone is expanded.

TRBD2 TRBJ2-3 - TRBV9 TGTGCCAGCACCAAAGCGGGGGGCCTCACAGATACGCAGTATTTT CASTKAGGLTDTQYF
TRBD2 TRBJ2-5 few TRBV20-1 TGCAGTGCTAGCGACCTCCGGGAGGGGAGCAAGGAGACCCAGTACTTC CSASDLREGSKETQYF
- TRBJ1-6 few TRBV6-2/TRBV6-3 TGTGCCAGCAGTTACTCCAGGGGACGGATTGATTTTAGTTCACCCCTCCACTTT CASSYSRGRIDFSSPLHF
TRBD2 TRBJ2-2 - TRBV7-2 TGTGCCAGCAGCCCATGGACTAGCGGGGCGAACACCGGGGAGCTGTTTTTT CASSPWTSGANTGELFF
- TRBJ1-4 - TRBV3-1 TGTGCCAGCAGCCCCCAGTATATGGGTGGGGAAAAACTGTTTTTT CASSPQYMGGEKLFF
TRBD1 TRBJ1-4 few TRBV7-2 TGTGCCAGCAGCGGATTTGGAAGACAGGGGAGTGTGGGGCTTAGTGAAAAACTGTTTTTT CASSGFGRQGSVGLSEKLFF
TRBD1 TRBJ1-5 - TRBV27 TGTGCCAGCAGGAGTAGACAGGGAGCGAATCAGCCCCAGCATTTT CASRSRQGANQPQHF
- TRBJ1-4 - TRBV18 TGTGCCAGCTCACAAAGCGGGGCCCAAAATGAAAAACTGTTTTTT CASSQSGAQNEKLFF
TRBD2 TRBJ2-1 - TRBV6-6 TGTGCCAGCACCTCCGAATGGCTAGCGGGAGACGAGCAGTTCTTC CASTSEWLAGDEQFF
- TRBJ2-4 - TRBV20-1 TGCAGTGCAGGTGGGGCCAAAAACATTCAGTACTTC CSAGGAKNIQYF
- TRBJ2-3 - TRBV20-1 TGCAGTGCGCGACTAGGTTCGACAGATACGCAGTATTTT CSARLGSTDTQYF
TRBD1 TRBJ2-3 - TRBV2 TGTGCCAGCTCGGGGGAACGGACAGGGACGTGGTATTTT CASSGERTGTWYF
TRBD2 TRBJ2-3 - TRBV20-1 TGCAGTGCTAGGTCTTCGGGACTAGCGGCCCCACTCTATACGCAGTATTTT CSARSSGLAAPLYTQYF
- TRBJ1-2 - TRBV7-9 TGTGCCAGCAGCCCCCTTTCAGGGGTATTAAGTAACTATGGCTACACCTTC CASSPLSGVLSNYGYTF
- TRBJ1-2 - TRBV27 TGTGCCAGCAGCAGTTGGGGCCGGTCCCTCTACTATGGCTACACCTTC CASSSWGRSLYYGYTF
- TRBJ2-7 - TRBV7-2 TGTGCCAGCACCGAGGGGGTACTAGCGACCTACGAGCAGTACTTC CASTEGVLATYEQYF
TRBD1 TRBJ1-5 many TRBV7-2 TGTGCCAGCAGCTTAAACAGGGGAGGTAGCAATCAGCCCCAGCATTTT CASSLNRGGSNQPQHF
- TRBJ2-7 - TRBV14 TGTGCCAGCAGCCACTGGCAAGAGCAGTACTTC CASSHWQEQYF
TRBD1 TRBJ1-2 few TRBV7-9 TGTGCCAGCAGCTTGACCGGGACAGGGTTGGGCTACACCTTC CASSLTGTGLGYTF
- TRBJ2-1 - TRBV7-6 TGTGCCAGCAGCTGGGGCGGAAACAACAATGAGCAGTTCTTC CASSWGGNNNEQFF
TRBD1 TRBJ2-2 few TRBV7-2 TGTGCCAGCAGCCCATTCGACAGGGCGGACGGGGAGCTGTTTTTT CASSPFDRADGELFF
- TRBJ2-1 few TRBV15 TGTGCCACCAGCAGAGATCAGTTGGGAGGTGAGCAGTTCTTC CATSRDQLGGEQFF
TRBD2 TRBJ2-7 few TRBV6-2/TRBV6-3 TGTGCCAGCACTCAACTAGCGGGGACCTACGAGCAGTACTTC CASTQLAGTYEQYF
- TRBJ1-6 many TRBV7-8 TGTGCCAGCAGCCCTCCAGGGAGAACTCTGAATTTTGCACCCCTCCACTTT CASSPPGRTLNFAPLHF
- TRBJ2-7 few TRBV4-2 TGTGCCAGCAGCCAAGATTTGCCAGGGACCTACGAGCAGTACTTC CASSQDLPGTYEQYF
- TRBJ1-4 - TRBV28 TGTGCCAGCAGTCCCAGCAGGGTTGGAAATGAAAAACTGTTTTTT CASSPSRVGNEKLFF
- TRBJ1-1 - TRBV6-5 TGTGCCAGCAGACCGCCGGGAGGGAGGACTGAAGCTTTCTTT CASRPPGGRTEAFF
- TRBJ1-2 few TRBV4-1 TGCGCCAGCAGCCACCTCCGGGACGTAGACTATGGCTACACCTTC CASSHLRDVDYGYTF
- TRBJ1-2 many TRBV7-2 TGTGCCAGCAGCTTAGAACAATTTGCCTATGGCTACACCTTC CASSLEQFAYGYTF